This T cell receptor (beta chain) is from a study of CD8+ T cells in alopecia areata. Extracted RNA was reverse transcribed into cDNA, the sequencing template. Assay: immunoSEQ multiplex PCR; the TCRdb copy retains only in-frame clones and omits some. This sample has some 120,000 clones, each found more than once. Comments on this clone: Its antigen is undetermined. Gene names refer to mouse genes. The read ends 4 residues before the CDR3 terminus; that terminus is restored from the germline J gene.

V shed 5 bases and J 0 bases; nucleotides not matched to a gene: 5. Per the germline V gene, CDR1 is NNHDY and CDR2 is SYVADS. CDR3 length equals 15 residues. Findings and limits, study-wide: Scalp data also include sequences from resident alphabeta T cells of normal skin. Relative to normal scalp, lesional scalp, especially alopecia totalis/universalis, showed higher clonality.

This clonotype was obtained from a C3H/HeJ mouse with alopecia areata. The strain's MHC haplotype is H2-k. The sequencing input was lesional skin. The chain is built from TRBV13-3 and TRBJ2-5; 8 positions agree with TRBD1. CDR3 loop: CASSGQGINQDTQYF. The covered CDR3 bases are TGTGCCAGCAGCGGACAGGGAATTAACCAAGAC.